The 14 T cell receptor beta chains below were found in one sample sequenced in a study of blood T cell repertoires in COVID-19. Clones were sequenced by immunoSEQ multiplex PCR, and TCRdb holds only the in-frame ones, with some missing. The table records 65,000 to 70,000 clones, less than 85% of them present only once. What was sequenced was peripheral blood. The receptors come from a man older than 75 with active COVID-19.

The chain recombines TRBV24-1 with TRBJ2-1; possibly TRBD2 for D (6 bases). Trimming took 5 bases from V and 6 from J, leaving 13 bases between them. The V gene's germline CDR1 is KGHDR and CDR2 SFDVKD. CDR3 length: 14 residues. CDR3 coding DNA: TGTGCCACCAGTGGGCGGGGTACTGGCAATGAGCAGTTCTTC. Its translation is CATSGRGTGNEQFF.

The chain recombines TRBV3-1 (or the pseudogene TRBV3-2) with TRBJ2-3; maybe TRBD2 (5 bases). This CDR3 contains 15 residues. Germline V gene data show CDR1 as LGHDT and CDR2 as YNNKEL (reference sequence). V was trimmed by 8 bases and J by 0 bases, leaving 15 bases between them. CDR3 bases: TGTGCCAGCGCGGTAGCGAGATTTAGCACAGATACGCAGTATTTT. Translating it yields CASAVARFSTDTQYF.

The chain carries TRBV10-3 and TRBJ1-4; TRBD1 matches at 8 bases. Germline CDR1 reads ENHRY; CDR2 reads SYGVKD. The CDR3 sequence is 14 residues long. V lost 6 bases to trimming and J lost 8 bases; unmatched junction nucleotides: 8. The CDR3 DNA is TGTGCCATCAGGTCAGGGGGCGCGGGCGAAAAACTGTTTTTT. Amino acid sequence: CAIRSGGAGEKLFF.

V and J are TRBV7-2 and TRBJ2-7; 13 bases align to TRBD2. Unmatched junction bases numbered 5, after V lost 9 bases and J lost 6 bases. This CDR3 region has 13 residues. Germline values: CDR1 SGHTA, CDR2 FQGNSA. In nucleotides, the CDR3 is TGTGCCAGTGCGGGACTAGCGGGATCCGAGCAGTACTTC. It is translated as CASAGLAGSEQYF.

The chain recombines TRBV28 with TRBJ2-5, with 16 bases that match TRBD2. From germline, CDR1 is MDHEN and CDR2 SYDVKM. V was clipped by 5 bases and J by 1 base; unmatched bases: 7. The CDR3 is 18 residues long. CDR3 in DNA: TGTGCCAGCAGTGGATCGGGACTAGCGGGGGGGGTCCAAGAGACCCAGTACTTC. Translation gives CASSGSGLAGGVQETQYF.

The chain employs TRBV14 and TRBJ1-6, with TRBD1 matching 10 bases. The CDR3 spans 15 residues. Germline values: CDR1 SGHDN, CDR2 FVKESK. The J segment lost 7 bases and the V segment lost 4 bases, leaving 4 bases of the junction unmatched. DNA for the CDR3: TGTGCCAGCAGCCCCAGACAGGGGGCGAATTCACCCCTCCACTTT. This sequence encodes CASSPRQGANSPLHF. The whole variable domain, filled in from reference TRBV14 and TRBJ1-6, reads EAGVTQFPSHSVIEKGQTVTLRCDPISGHDNLYWYRRVMGKEIKFLLHFVKESKQDESGMPNNRFLAERTGGTYSTLKVQPAELEDSGVYFCASSPRQGANSPLHFGNGTRLTVT.

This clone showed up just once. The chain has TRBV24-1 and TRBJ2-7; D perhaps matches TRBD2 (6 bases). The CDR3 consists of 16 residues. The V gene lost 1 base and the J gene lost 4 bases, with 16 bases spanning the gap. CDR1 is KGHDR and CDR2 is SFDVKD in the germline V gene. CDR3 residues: CATSDFGSAGRYEQYF. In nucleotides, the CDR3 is TGTGCCACCAGTGATTTCGGATCGGCAGGGAGGTACGAGCAGTACTTC.

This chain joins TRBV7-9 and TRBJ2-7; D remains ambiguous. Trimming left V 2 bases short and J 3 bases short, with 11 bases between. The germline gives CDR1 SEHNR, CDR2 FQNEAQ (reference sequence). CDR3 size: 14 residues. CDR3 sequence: CASSLNLVLYEQYF. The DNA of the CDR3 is TGTGCCAGCAGCTTAAATCTGGTACTCTACGAGCAGTACTTC.

In DNA form, the CDR3 reads TGTGCCAGCAGCTTAGATGTTTTGAGAGGAGGGCGTGAAAAACTGTTTTTT. Its protein product is CASSLDVLRGGREKLFF. The rearrangement links TRBV11-2 to TRBJ1-4, with unresolved D. The V end lost 0 bases, the J end lost 7 bases, and 18 bases lay between the germline ends. Looked up from germline, CDR1 is SGHAT and CDR2 is FQNNGV. The CDR3 sequence is 17 residues long.

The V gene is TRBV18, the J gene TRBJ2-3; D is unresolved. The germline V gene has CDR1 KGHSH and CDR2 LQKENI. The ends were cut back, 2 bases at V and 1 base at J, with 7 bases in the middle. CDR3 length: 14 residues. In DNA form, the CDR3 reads TGTGCCAGCTCACCAACTTTTCGCACAGATACGCAGTATTTT. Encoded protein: CASSPTFRTDTQYF.

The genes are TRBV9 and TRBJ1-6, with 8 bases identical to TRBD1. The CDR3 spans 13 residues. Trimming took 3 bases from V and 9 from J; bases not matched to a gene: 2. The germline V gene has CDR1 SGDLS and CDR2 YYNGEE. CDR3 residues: CASSDGQGSPLHF. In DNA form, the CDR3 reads TGTGCCAGCAGCGATGGACAGGGTTCACCCCTCCACTTT.

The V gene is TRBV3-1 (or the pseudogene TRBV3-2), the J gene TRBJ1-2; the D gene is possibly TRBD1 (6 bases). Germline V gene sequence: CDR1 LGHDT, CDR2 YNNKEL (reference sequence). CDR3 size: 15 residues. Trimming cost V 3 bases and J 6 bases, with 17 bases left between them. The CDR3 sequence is CASSHRRGGRNGYTF. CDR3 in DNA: TGTGCCAGCAGCCATCGGCGGGGGGGGCGGAATGGCTACACCTTC.

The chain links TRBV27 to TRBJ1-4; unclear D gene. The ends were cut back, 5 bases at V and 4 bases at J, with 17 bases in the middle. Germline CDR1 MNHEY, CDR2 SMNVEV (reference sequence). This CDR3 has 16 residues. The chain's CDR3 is CASSPRETPFNEKLFF. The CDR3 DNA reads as TGTGCCAGCAGTCCCCGAGAAACCCCTTTTAATGAAAAACTGTTTTTT.

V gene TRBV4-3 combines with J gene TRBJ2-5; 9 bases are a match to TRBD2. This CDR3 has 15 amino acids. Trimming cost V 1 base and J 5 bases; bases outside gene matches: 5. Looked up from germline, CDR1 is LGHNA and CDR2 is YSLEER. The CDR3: CASSQVASGVETQYF. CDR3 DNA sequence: TGCGCCAGCAGCCAAGTAGCTAGCGGGGTTGAGACCCAGTACTTC.